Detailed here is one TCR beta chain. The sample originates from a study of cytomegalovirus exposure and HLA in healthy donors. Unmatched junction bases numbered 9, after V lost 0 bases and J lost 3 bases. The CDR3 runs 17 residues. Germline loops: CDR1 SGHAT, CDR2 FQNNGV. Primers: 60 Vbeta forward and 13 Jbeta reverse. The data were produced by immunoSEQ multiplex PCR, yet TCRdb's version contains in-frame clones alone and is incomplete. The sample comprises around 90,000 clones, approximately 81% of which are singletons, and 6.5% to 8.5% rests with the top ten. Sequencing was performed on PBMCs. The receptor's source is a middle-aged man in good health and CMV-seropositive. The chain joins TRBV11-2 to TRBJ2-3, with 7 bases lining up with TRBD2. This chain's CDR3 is CASSLEVASGATDTQYF. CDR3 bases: TGTGCCAGCAGCTTAGAAGTGGCTAGCGGAGCAACAGATACGCAGTATTTT.